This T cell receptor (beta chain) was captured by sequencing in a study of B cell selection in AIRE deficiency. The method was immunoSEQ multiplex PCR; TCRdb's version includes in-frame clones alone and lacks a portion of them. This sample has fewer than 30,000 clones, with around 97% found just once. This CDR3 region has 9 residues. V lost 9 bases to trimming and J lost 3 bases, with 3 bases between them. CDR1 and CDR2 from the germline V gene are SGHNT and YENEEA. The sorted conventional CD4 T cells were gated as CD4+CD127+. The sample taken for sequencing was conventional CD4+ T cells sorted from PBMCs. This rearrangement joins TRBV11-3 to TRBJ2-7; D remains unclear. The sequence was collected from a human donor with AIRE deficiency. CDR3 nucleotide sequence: TGTGCCAGGAACTACGAGCAGTACTTC. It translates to CARNYEQYF.